Listed here are 27 T cell receptor beta chains from one sample, sequenced in a study of CD8+ T cells in alopecia areata. RNA extraction and reverse transcription yielded cDNA as sequencing template. Profiling relied on immunoSEQ multiplex PCR, and the TCRdb table lists in-frame clones only, not all of them. The table lists roughly 250,000 clones, roughly 69% of them singletons. The sample in question was CD4+ T cells sorted from blood, obtained at week 0. Source of these receptors: a human donor with alopecia areata.

The J gene is TRBJ2-2, the V gene TRBV18, with unresolved D. Germline CDR1 is KGHSH and CDR2 is LQKENI. The CDR3 is 12 residues long. V dropped 3 bases and J dropped 4 bases, with 3 bases sitting between them. The CDR3 region has the DNA TGTGCCAGCTCACCTCGCACCGGGGAGCTGTTTTTT. It translates to CASSPRTGELFF.

The sample holds a few counts of this clone. The chain is built from TRBV29-1 and TRBJ2-2; 8 nucleotides agree with TRBD2. This CDR3 is 14 amino acids long. Trimming at V came to 7 bases and at J to 3 bases, leaving 7 bases not matched to a gene. Germline CDR1 reads SQVTM; CDR2 reads ANQGSEA. This CDR3 is CSASGGAHTGELFF. CDR3 coding DNA: TGCAGCGCCTCGGGAGGGGCGCACACCGGGGAGCTGTTTTTT.

The rearrangement uses TRBV27 and TRBJ1-3, with D unresolved. Per germline, CDR1 MNHEY and CDR2 SMNVEV (reference sequence). This CDR3 region has 13 residues. V dropped 6 bases and J dropped 0 bases, with 6 bases sitting between them. The CDR3 DNA reads as TGTGCCAGCAGGGCCCACTCTGGAAACACCATATATTTT. Protein: CASRAHSGNTIYF.

This sequence joins TRBV2 and TRBJ2-2, with D unclear. The V gene lost 2 bases and the J gene lost 1 base, with 8 bases spanning the gap. The CDR3 totals 15 residues. The germline gives CDR1 SNHLY, CDR2 FYNNEI. CDR3 sequence: CASSESLGNTGELFF. The CDR3 DNA follows: TGTGCCAGCAGTGAAAGTTTGGGGAACACCGGGGAGCTGTTTTTT.

This clone appeared once. This chain connects TRBV7-3 to TRBJ1-1; no clear D gene. The CDR3 is 13 amino acids. The germline V gene has CDR1 SGHTA and CDR2 FQGTGA. V was cut by 5 bases and J by 6 bases, with 13 bases left in between. In DNA form, the CDR3 reads TGTGCCAGCAGCCCCCACGGAGAAGCTGAAGCTTTCTTT. Its protein product is CASSPHGEAEAFF.

In regard to this clone: At the DNA level, this CDR3 is encoded by other sequences in the same sample as well. The rearrangement joins TRBV5-1 to TRBJ2-6, with D unresolved. The CDR3 runs 14 residues. Germline CDR1 SGHRS, CDR2 YFSETQ. V was clipped by 5 bases and J by 0 bases, with 6 bases between them. This CDR3 is CASSLDSGANVLTF. The CDR3 bases are TGCGCCAGCAGTTTAGACTCTGGGGCCAACGTCCTGACTTTC.

The V gene is TRBV11-2, the J gene TRBJ2-1, with D uncertain. Germline V CDR1 and CDR2: SGHAT, FQNNGV. Trimming shortened V by 5 bases and J by 2 bases, and 13 bases separated the two germline ends. CDR3 size: 15 residues. The CDR3 DNA reads TGTGCCAGCAGCCCGTCAATCTCCCCCTACAATGAGCAGTTCTTC. Its translation is CASSPSISPYNEQFF.

The rearrangement joins TRBV6-5 to TRBJ1-1; D is possibly TRBD1 (6 bases). The CDR3 totals 15 residues. V dropped 7 bases and J dropped 0 bases, with 15 bases sitting between them. CDR1 MNHEY and CDR2 SVGAGI come from the germline V gene. The CDR3 DNA reads as TGTGCCAGCACCTTACACGGGGGGCTGAACACTGAAGCTTTCTTT. Encoded protein: CASTLHGGLNTEAFF.

The rearrangement uses TRBV29-1 and TRBJ2-5, with 9 bases lining up with TRBD2. V was clipped by 7 bases and J by 3 bases; unmatched bases: 9. Germline lookup yields CDR1 SQVTM and CDR2 ANQGSEA. The CDR3 runs 14 residues. The CDR3 region is CSASGTSRKETQYF. CDR3 coding DNA: TGCAGCGCCTCCGGGACTAGCAGAAAAGAGACCCAGTACTTC.

With respect to this clone: Other DNA sequences in this specimen translate into the identical CDR3. V gene TRBV20-1 combines with J gene TRBJ1-4; unclear D gene. CDR1 and CDR2 (germline): DFQATT, SNEGSKA (reference sequence). The CDR3 runs to 10 residues. CDR3 sequence: CSARGEKLFF. DNA of the CDR3: TGCAGCGCGAGAGGGGAAAAACTGTTTTTT.

V is TRBV9 and J is TRBJ2-7, with D possibly being TRBD2 (5 bases). The CDR3 is made up of 14 amino acids. V shed 3 bases and J shed 0 bases, with 10 bases lying between them. CDR1 and CDR2 from the germline V gene are SGDLS and YYNGEE. CDR3 nucleotides: TGTGCCAGCAGCGCTGGACTGAGCTCCTACGAGCAGTACTTC. This gives the protein CASSAGLSSYEQYF. The full variable domain, its missing parts supplied by reference TRBV9 and TRBJ2-7, is DSGVTQTPKHLITATGQRVTLRCSPRSGDLSVYWYQQSLDQGLQFLIQYYNGEERAKGNILERFSAQQFPDLHSELNLSSLELGDSALYFCASSAGLSSYEQYFGPGTRLTVT.

This clone was counted a few times. The chain recombines TRBV7-2 with TRBJ1-5, with D hard to call. The V end lost 1 base, the J end lost 7 bases, and 8 bases lay between the germline ends. CDR3 length: 13 amino acids. Germline V lookup: CDR1 SGHTA, CDR2 FQGNSA. The CDR3 here is CASSLGGGQPQHF. The CDR3 DNA reads TGTGCCAGCAGCTTAGGAGGCGGGCAGCCCCAGCATTTT. The full variable domain, in which reference TRBV7-2 and TRBJ1-5 provide the parts outside the CDR3, is GAGVSQSPSNKVTEKGKDVELRCDPISGHTALYWYRQSLGQGLEFLIYFQGNSAPDKSGLPSDRFSAERTGGSVSTLTIQRTQQEDSAVYLCASSLGGGQPQHFGDGTRLSIL.

The V gene is TRBV30, the J gene TRBJ2-7; D unresolved. CDR3 length: 11 amino acids. The V gene lost 0 bases and the J gene lost 7 bases, with 7 bases spanning the gap. The germline gives CDR1 GTSNPN, CDR2 SVGIG (reference sequence). The CDR3 nucleotides read TGTGCCTGGAGTGTATTCCGGGAGCAGTACTTC. Its translation is CAWSVFREQYF.

This clone was detected only a few times. The chain is built from TRBV10-3 and TRBJ2-2; weak D call: TRBD2 (7 bases). The CDR3 is made up of 15 amino acids. Looked up from germline, CDR1 is ENHRY and CDR2 is SYGVKD. Trimming shortened V by 7 bases and J by 0 bases, and 12 bases separated the two germline ends. CDR3 region: CAITGGPTNTGELFF. The CDR3 coding sequence is TGTGCCATCACGGGGGGCCCGACGAACACCGGGGAGCTGTTTTTT.

This clone was seen just once. This sequence joins TRBV9 and TRBJ1-6, with a possible D match to TRBD1 (5 bases). The V end lost 0 bases, the J end lost 8 bases, and 12 bases lay between the germline ends. The CDR3 contains 15 residues. Germline V gene sequence: CDR1 SGDLS, CDR2 YYNGEE. CDR3 sequence (DNA): TGTGCCAGCAGCGTAGTTGGGGCCGGGGATTCACCCCTCCACTTT. As protein: CASSVVGAGDSPLHF. The variable domain in full, with the rest retrieved from reference TRBV9 and TRBJ1-6, is DSGVTQTPKHLITATGQRVTLRCSPRSGDLSVYWYQQSLDQGLQFLIQYYNGEERAKGNILERFSAQQFPDLHSELNLSSLELGDSALYFCASSVVGAGDSPLHFGNGTRLTVT.

A word on this clone: Other DNA sequences of this sample code for an identical CDR3. The chain couples TRBV29-1 to TRBJ1-1; 10 nucleotides agree with TRBD1. J gave up 4 bases and V 7 bases, and 3 bases lay outside the gene matches. This CDR3 spans 12 amino acids. Per germline, CDR1 SQVTM and CDR2 ANQGSEA. The CDR3 coding sequence is TGCAGCGCAGGACAGGGGGGCACTGAAGCTTTCTTT. This codes for CSAGQGGTEAFF.

This chain connects TRBV4-1 to TRBJ1-5, with D tentatively TRBD1 (5 bases). V was clipped by 0 bases and J by 5 bases, with 17 bases between them. The CDR3 is 17 amino acids. Germline CDR1 is MGHRA and CDR2 is YSYEKL. Here the CDR3 reads CASSQDSQGRSYQPQHF. The CDR3 nucleotides read TGCGCCAGCAGCCAAGATAGCCAGGGTAGGTCATATCAGCCCCAGCATTTT.

This clone is deemed medium-sized. The chain couples TRBV10-3 to TRBJ2-3; D gene ambiguous. Germline V gives CDR1 ENHRY, CDR2 SYGVKD. This CDR3 has 14 residues. V was cut by 6 bases and J by 4 bases, with 14 bases left in between. CDR3 sequence (DNA): TGTGCCATCAGGAGTTTCCTTGAGCCAGATACGCAGTATTTT. Amino acids: CAIRSFLEPDTQYF.

The chain employs TRBV7-2 and TRBJ1-6; possible D gene TRBD1, 5 bases. V lost 3 bases and J lost 14, with 14 bases in between. This CDR3 spans 13 amino acids. The V gene's germline CDR1 is SGHTA and CDR2 FQGNSA. This CDR3 is CASSFRTEGALHF. CDR3 nucleotides: TGTGCCAGCAGCTTTAGGACGGAAGGGGCCCTCCACTTT.

V and J are TRBV29-1 and TRBJ2-2; D perhaps matches TRBD1 (6 bases). Germline V gives CDR1 SQVTM, CDR2 ANQGSEA. This CDR3 has 13 amino acids. V dropped 3 bases and J dropped 6 bases, with 11 bases sitting between them. In DNA form, the CDR3 reads TGCAGCGTTGAGCGTGGGGGCGCCGGGGAGCTGTTTTTT. Its protein product is CSVERGGAGELFF.

This clone was picked up a small number of times. The chain links TRBV20-1 to TRBJ2-1; D gene uncertain. The germline V and J ends were trimmed by 4 bases and 3 bases, with 1 base remaining between them. The CDR3 covers 10 residues. Germline V gene data show CDR1 as DFQATT and CDR2 as SNEGSKA (reference sequence). CDR3 nucleotides: TGCAGTGCTATCTACAATGAGCAGTTCTTC. This encodes CSAIYNEQFF.

The rearrangement joins TRBV15 to TRBJ1-2, with TRBD1 identical over 9 bases. Per germline, CDR1 LNHNV and CDR2 YYDKDF (reference sequence). The CDR3 totals 12 residues. V lost 5 bases, J lost 6 bases, and 1 base stayed unmatched. CDR3 sequence reads: CATSGDRDGYTF. Here the CDR3 DNA reads TGTGCCACCAGCGGGGACAGGGATGGCTACACCTTC.

CDR3 region: CAWSNGQGNTGELFF. The CDR3 coding sequence is TGTGCCTGGAGTAATGGACAGGGAAACACCGGGGAGCTGTTTTTT. The chain is built from TRBV30 and TRBJ2-2; 8 bases fit TRBD1. The CDR3 sequence is 15 residues long. CDR1 is GTSNPN and CDR2 is SVGIG in the germline V gene (reference sequence). The V segment lost 2 bases and the J segment 2 bases; nucleotides outside the gene matches: 4.

The chain recombines TRBV29-1 with TRBJ2-2; 8 nucleotides match TRBD1. CDR1 and CDR2 from the germline V gene are SQVTM and ANQGSEA. This CDR3 contains 14 residues. J lost 0 bases, V lost 7 bases, and 4 bases had no gene match. The CDR3 DNA follows: TGCAGCGCTGGACAGGGACCGAACACCGGGGAGCTGTTTTTT. Its protein is CSAGQGPNTGELFF.

In its sample, this clone was seen a few times. The V and J genes are TRBV29-1 and TRBJ1-1, with D maybe TRBD1 (5 bases). This CDR3 region has 13 residues. Germline V lookup: CDR1 SQVTM, CDR2 ANQGSEA. The ends were cut back, 3 bases at V and 3 bases at J, with 11 bases in the middle. DNA of the CDR3: TGCAGCGTTGAGGCAGTGGGGGACACTGAAGCTTTCTTT. Translated, it gives CSVEAVGDTEAFF.

This clone was seen a single time. CDR3 DNA sequence: TGTGCCTGGAGTGTTGATGGCGTCAGCAGTGGCTACACCTTC. Residues: CAWSVDGVSSGYTF. The chain carries TRBV30 and TRBJ1-2, with no clear D. Germline V gene lookup returns CDR1 GTSNPN and CDR2 SVGIG (reference sequence). This CDR3 is 14 amino acids long. Trimming shortened V by 0 bases and J by 7 bases, and 15 bases separated the two germline ends.

V gene TRBV30 combines with J gene TRBJ2-2; perhaps TRBD1 as D (5 bases). Germline values: CDR1 GTSNPN, CDR2 SVGIG (reference sequence). V shed 4 bases and J shed 5 bases, with 14 bases lying between them. The CDR3 extends over 14 amino acids. CDR3 amino acids: CAWNRAGRTGELFF. CDR3 bases: TGTGCCTGGAACCGGGCAGGGCGGACCGGGGAGCTGTTTTTT.